Below are 23 T cell receptor beta chains sequenced from a single sample in a study of CD8+ T cells in alopecia areata. The treatment is: oral pan-JAK inhibitor, 5-10 mg twice daily. After isolation, RNA underwent reverse transcription to generate cDNA as the sequencing template. Sequenced by immunoSEQ multiplex PCR; TCRdb stores in-frame clones only, minus some. The sample consists of about 200,000 clones, about three fifths of them appearing once. Sequenced here: CD4+ T cells sorted from blood, sampled at week 24, from a patient treated with tofacitinib. All receptors derive from a human donor with alopecia areata.

The gene calls are TRBV6-6 and TRBJ2-7; TRBD2 matches at 8 bases. CDR3 length equals 13 residues. The germline V gene has CDR1 MNHNY and CDR2 SVGAGI (reference sequence). V lost 4 bases to trimming and J lost 2 bases; unmatched junction nucleotides: 1. The CDR3 DNA sequence: TGTGCCAGCAGTTTGCGGGGGGCCTACGAGCAGTACTTC. Protein product: CASSLRGAYEQYF.

This clone was seen more than once but under ten times. This chain links TRBV7-2 with TRBJ2-4, with D perhaps matching TRBD2 (6 bases). The CDR3 covers 16 residues. V was pared by 1 base and J by 0 bases, with 10 bases between. CDR1 is SGHTA and CDR2 is FQGNSA in the germline V gene. CDR3 region: CASSLEGGIAKNIQYF. Here the CDR3 DNA reads TGTGCCAGCAGCTTAGAGGGCGGGATAGCCAAAAACATTCAGTACTTC.

This clone has a handful of counts. V is TRBV7-2 and J is TRBJ2-5; D call uncertain. Trimming took 5 bases from V and 3 from J, leaving 4 bases between them. Per the germline V gene, CDR1 is SGHTA and CDR2 is FQGNSA. The length of the CDR3 is 11 residues. For the CDR3, the DNA is TGTGCCAGCAGCGGGGAAGAGACCCAGTACTTC. Its protein product is CASSGEETQYF.

CDR3 region: CSAYFYEQYF. Here the CDR3 DNA reads TGCAGTGCTTATTTCTACGAGCAGTACTTC. The chain joins TRBV20-1 to TRBJ2-7; D is ambiguous. Trimming cost V 5 bases and J 3 bases, with 5 bases left between them. There are 10 residues in the CDR3. Germline loops: CDR1 DFQATT, CDR2 SNEGSKA (reference sequence).

This clone was detected a few times. This rearrangement joins TRBV27 to TRBJ2-3; TRBD2 matches at 7 bases. The CDR3 consists of 12 residues. The junction had 0 bases not matched to a gene; V was cut back by 3 bases and J by 6 bases. Per germline, CDR1 MNHEY and CDR2 SMNVEV (reference sequence). CDR3 coding DNA: TGTGCCAGCAGTTTCGGGAGGGATACGCAGTATTTT. This encodes CASSFGRDTQYF.

The chain carries TRBV15 and TRBJ2-3; D is unclear. The CDR3 is made up of 16 amino acids. Per the germline V gene, CDR1 is LNHNV and CDR2 is YYDKDF (reference sequence). The V and J ends lost 1 base and 0 bases respectively, with 11 bases between them. The CDR3 loop is CATSRGPSSSTDTQYF. DNA of the CDR3: TGTGCCACCAGCAGAGGTCCAAGCAGTAGCACAGATACGCAGTATTTT.

V gene TRBV5-1 combines with J gene TRBJ2-5; 10 bases are shared with TRBD1. Germline values: CDR1 SGHRS, CDR2 YFSETQ. Losses at the gene ends were 0 bases for V and 5 bases for J; bases not matched to a gene: 4. This CDR3 region has 15 residues. The CDR3: CASSLAGTGEETQYF. CDR3 in DNA: TGCGCCAGCAGCTTGGCCGGGACAGGGGAGGAGACCCAGTACTTC.

This clone was picked up a small number of times. V is TRBV6-5 and J is TRBJ2-3; 8 nucleotides align to TRBD1. This CDR3 comprises 11 residues. V lost 9 bases and J lost 11; bases outside the gene matches: 7. In germline, CDR1 is MNHEY, CDR2 SVGAGI. The CDR3 region is CASYRDRMQYF. CDR3 in DNA: TGTGCCAGTTACCGGGACAGGATGCAGTATTTT.

The chain is built from TRBV7-9 and TRBJ2-3; TRBD2 agrees at 10 bases. Germline values: CDR1 SEHNR, CDR2 FQNEAQ (reference sequence). The CDR3 runs to 15 residues. V was pared by 5 bases and J by 4 bases, with 6 bases of the junction left unmatched. CDR3 protein: CASSPGTSAADTQYF. CDR3 nucleotide sequence: TGTGCCAGCAGCCCCGGGACTAGCGCTGCAGATACGCAGTATTTT. The whole variable domain, remainder taken from reference TRBV7-9 and TRBJ2-3, is DTGVSQNPRHKITKRGQNVTFRCDPISEHNRLYWYRQTLGQGPEFLTYFQNEAQLEKSRLLSDRFSAERPKGSFSTLEIQRTEQGDSAMYLCASSPGTSAADTQYFGPGTRLTVL.

The chain employs TRBV30 and TRBJ2-2; 8 bases map to TRBD1. CDR3 length: 15 amino acids. CDR1 is GTSNPN, CDR2 SVGIG, per germline (reference sequence). With V trimmed by 0 bases and J by 5 bases, 5 bases remained unmatched. The CDR3 region has the DNA TGTGCCTGGAGTGTTCGGACAGGGCGGACCGGGGAGCTGTTTTTT. It encodes CAWSVRTGRTGELFF.

This clone was seen only once. V usage is TRBV4-3 and J usage is TRBJ1-6; tentatively, D is TRBD1 (5 bases). The CDR3 totals 15 residues. Germline CDR1 and CDR2: LGHNA and YSLEER. Trimming pared 0 bases from V and 7 bases from J, leaving 10 bases between. The CDR3 DNA follows: TGCGCCAGCAGCCAAGATCAGGGAGGCAATTCACCCCTCCACTTT. Its protein product is CASSQDQGGNSPLHF.

V and J are TRBV25-1 and TRBJ2-5; D may be TRBD1 or TRBD2 (5 bases each). CDR1 is MGHDK, CDR2 SYGVNS, per germline. The CDR3 is made up of 13 amino acids. Trimming took off 2 bases at V and 4 bases at J, with 8 bases between the two ends. CDR3 DNA sequence: TGTGCCAGCAGTGAAGAGGGGAGAGAGACCCAGTACTTC. It codes for CASSEEGRETQYF. Full variable domain (remainder filled in from reference TRBV25-1 and TRBJ2-5): EADIYQTPRYLVIGTGKKITLECSQTMGHDKMYWYQQDPGMELHLIHYSYGVNSTEKGDLSSESTVSRIRTEHFPLTLESARPSHTSQYLCASSEEGRETQYFGPGTRLLVL.

A note on this clone: This specimen includes other DNA sequences encoding the same CDR3. The CDR3 DNA is TGCAGCGTTTCTGGACAGCAAGAGACCCAGTACTTC. Its translation: CSVSGQQETQYF. The gene calls are TRBV29-1 and TRBJ2-5; tentative D call: TRBD1 (6 bases). Trimming cost V 5 bases and J 2 bases, with 9 bases left between them. There are 12 residues in the CDR3. CDR1 and CDR2 from the germline V gene are SQVTM and ANQGSEA.

The chain recombines TRBV13 with TRBJ1-2; the match to TRBD1 covers 7 bases. CDR3 length equals 14 residues. Unmatched junction bases numbered 7, after V lost 5 bases and J lost 4 bases. Germline CDR1 reads PRHDT; CDR2 reads FYEKMQ (reference sequence). The CDR3 nucleotides read TGTGCCAGCAGCATACCGGGACAGTTCTATGGCTACACCTTC. This sequence encodes CASSIPGQFYGYTF.

The chain couples TRBV19 to TRBJ1-5; 7 nucleotides line up with TRBD1. The CDR3 length is 15 residues. Germline V gene sequence: CDR1 LNHDA, CDR2 SQIVND (reference sequence). J lost 3 bases, V lost 6 bases, and 8 bases had no gene match. The CDR3 region is CASRGTDLSNQPQHF. The CDR3 nucleotides read TGTGCCAGTAGGGGGACAGATCTCTCCAATCAGCCCCAGCATTTT.

This rearrangement joins TRBV7-2 to TRBJ2-7, with TRBD2 as a possible D gene (5 bases). Germline V gene lookup returns CDR1 SGHTA and CDR2 FQGNSA. V shed 4 bases and J shed 8 bases, with 18 bases lying between them. This CDR3 contains 14 residues. CDR3 loop: CASSSTYSFGKQYF. As DNA, the CDR3 is TGTGCCAGCAGCTCCACTTATTCCTTCGGGAAGCAGTACTTC.

This clone was seen once. The chain links TRBV28 to TRBJ1-2; D may be TRBD1 (5 bases). The CDR3 contains 14 residues. The V gene lost 8 bases and the J gene lost 2 bases, with 15 bases spanning the gap. Germline CDR1 MDHEN, CDR2 SYDVKM. Here the CDR3 DNA reads TGTGCCAGCGCCGGTGGGGACTCCAACTATGGCTACACCTTC. This encodes CASAGGDSNYGYTF.

This sequence joins TRBV6-5 and TRBJ2-7, with 8 bases lining up with TRBD2. The CDR3 contains 12 residues. The junction had 8 bases not matched to a gene; V was cut back by 10 bases and J by 6 bases. The germline V gene encodes CDR1 MNHEY and CDR2 SVGAGI. The CDR3 sequence is CATAGGSGEQYF. CDR3 bases: TGTGCCACCGCGGGGGGTTCCGGCGAGCAGTACTTC.

This clone was detected a few times. The chain combines TRBV30 with TRBJ2-7; D is unresolved. This CDR3 has 16 amino acids. Trimming left V 0 bases short and J 5 bases short, with 20 bases between. CDR1 and CDR2 (germline): GTSNPN, SVGIG (reference sequence). The CDR3: CAWSVRRVVGSHEQYF. The CDR3 DNA is TGTGCCTGGAGTGTACGAAGGGTGGTGGGCAGTCACGAGCAGTACTTC.

The chain has TRBV7-2 and TRBJ1-2; the match to TRBD1 covers 7 bases. CDR1 and CDR2 from the germline V gene are SGHTA and FQGNSA. The CDR3 spans 14 residues. With V trimmed by 6 bases and J by 7 bases, 11 bases remained unmatched. The CDR3 is CASRPDRDQGGYTF. The CDR3 bases are TGTGCCAGCAGACCAGACAGGGATCAGGGTGGCTACACCTTC.

This clone was seen once. The rearrangement joins TRBV19 to TRBJ1-5; D is unclear. The germline V and J ends were trimmed by 8 bases and 5 bases, with 10 bases remaining between them. CDR3 length equals 12 residues. Germline CDR1 and CDR2: LNHDA and SQIVND (reference sequence). The CDR3 loop reads CASGNRDQPQHF. The CDR3 region has the DNA TGTGCCAGTGGGAATAGGGATCAGCCCCAGCATTTT.

The V and J genes are TRBV25-1 and TRBJ1-2; a possible D gene is TRBD1 (5 bases). Germline CDR1 and CDR2: MGHDK and SYGVNS. The CDR3 covers 13 residues. Between the trimmed V and J ends, which lost 3 bases and 4 bases, there was a span of 9 bases. The CDR3 nucleotides are TGTGCCAGCAGTGATATCGGGGCCTATGGCTACACCTTC. It yields the protein CASSDIGAYGYTF.

The rearrangement uses TRBV6-6 and TRBJ2-1; 11 bases map to TRBD2. Germline V gene sequence: CDR1 MNHNY, CDR2 SVGAGI (reference sequence). V gave up 5 bases and J gave up 5 bases; unmatched junction bases: 5. This CDR3 region has 15 residues. The CDR3 nucleotides read TGTGCCAGCAGTCGCGTAGCGGGAGGGAACAATGAGCAGTTCTTC. It codes for CASSRVAGGNNEQFF.